One sample yielded the 9 T cell receptor beta chains listed below, sequenced in a study of vaccination and CD4 T cells after COVID-19. Treatment indicated: roughly ten-day PBMC culture with coronavirus spike peptide pools or control peptides (ViraFEST assay). Which antigens these TCRs recognize remains unknown. CD4+ T cells that had been cultured provided DNA sequenced with the Oncomine TCR Beta short-read assay. In TCRdb, the PCR reads were re-called with MiXCR into one record per CDR3 protein. The table lists 10,000 to 15,000 distinct CDR3 sequences, less than 75% of them singletons. Sequencing was performed on CD4+ T cells from blood, cultured in vitro. The receptors come from a human donor who had recovered from COVID-19.

The CDR3 is CASSLVRNEQYF. Written as DNA, the CDR3 is TGCGCCAGCAGCTTGGTCAGAAACGAGCAGTACTTC. This rearrangement joins TRBV5-1 to TRBJ2-7; D not resolved. Germline V gene data show CDR1 as SGHRS and CDR2 as YFSETQ. With 0 bases removed from V and 5 bases from J, the gap between germline ends came to 6 bases. CDR3 length equals 12 residues.

In this sample, this clonotype turned up a few times. V usage is TRBV2 and J usage is TRBJ1-1; D remains unclear. The CDR3 contains 14 residues. V gave up 1 base and J gave up 6 bases, with 12 bases separating them. Germline values: CDR1 SNHLY, CDR2 FYNNEI. DNA for the CDR3: TGTGCCAGCAGTGAAGATGGGGTAAGGGCTGAAGCTTTCTTT. Amino acid sequence: CASSEDGVRAEAFF.

This clonotype was observed a few times. V and J are TRBV20-1 and TRBJ2-3, with 9 bases that match TRBD2. This CDR3 region has 14 residues. Germline V gene data show CDR1 as DFQATT and CDR2 as SNEGSKA (reference sequence). Unmatched junction bases numbered 6, after V lost 8 bases and J lost 0 bases. The CDR3 loop reads CSQSSGTSTDTQYF. The CDR3 DNA reads as TGCAGTCAATCTAGCGGGACTAGCACAGATACGCAGTATTTT.

This clonotype appeared once. The CDR3: CASRAQPGTSGRGTGELFF. CDR3 bases: TGTGCCAGCAGGGCTCAACCCGGGACTAGCGGGAGAGGTACCGGGGAGCTGTTTTTT. J is TRBJ2-2 and V is TRBV11-1; 14 bases map to TRBD2. The germline V gene encodes CDR1 SGHAT and CDR2 FQDESV (reference sequence). Trimming removed 6 bases from V and 5 bases from J; junction bases left unmatched: 14. There are 19 residues in the CDR3.

The chain links TRBV12-5 to TRBJ2-6; 9 bases map to TRBD1. CDR3 length equals 19 residues. Germline values: CDR1 LGHNT, CDR2 FRNRAP. V shed 4 bases and J 1 base; nucleotides not matched to a gene: 11. Here the CDR3 DNA reads TGTGCTAGTGGTTCTAGTCCGGGACAGGGCGGATCTGGGGCCAACGTCCTGACTTTC. Protein: CASGSSPGQGGSGANVLTF. Full variable domain (missing parts from reference TRBV12-5 and TRBJ2-6): DARVTQTPRHKVTEMGQEVTMRCQPILGHNTVFWYRQTMMQGLELLAYFRNRAPLDDSGMPKDRFSAEMPDATLATLKIQPSEPRDSAVYFCASGSSPGQGGSGANVLTFGAGSRLTVL.

V and J are TRBV20-1 and TRBJ1-3; D not resolved. The CDR3 runs 13 residues. The V gene's germline CDR1 is DFQATT and CDR2 SNEGSKA (reference sequence). V was trimmed by 3 bases and J by 9 bases, leaving 15 bases between them. In DNA form, the CDR3 reads TGCAGTGCTAGCCCATCAAGTTGGGGCACCATATATTTT. Translated, it gives CSASPSSWGTIYF.

The J gene is TRBJ2-5, the V gene TRBV27; 10 bases agree with TRBD1. V shed 5 bases and J 5 bases; nucleotides not matched to a gene: 17. The CDR3 length is 18 residues. Germline CDR1 and CDR2: MNHEY and SMNVEV (reference sequence). The CDR3 DNA is TGTGCCAGCAGTCCCGAAGACAGGGGGCCTAGCCTGGCTGAGACCCAGTACTTC. Translating it yields CASSPEDRGPSLAETQYF.

V is TRBV7-9 and J is TRBJ1-6, with a tentative D call TRBD1 (5 bases). The CDR3 length is 14 residues. Trimming removed 5 bases at V and 11 bases at J, with 16 bases between. Germline V gene data show CDR1 as SEHNR and CDR2 as FQNEAQ (reference sequence). CDR3 protein: CASSPLLVGAPLHF. The CDR3, as DNA: TGTGCCAGCAGCCCCCTCCTCGTGGGGGCACCCCTCCACTTT.

The gene calls are TRBV2 and TRBJ1-5; tentatively, D is TRBD1 (6 bases). CDR1 SNHLY and CDR2 FYNNEI come from the germline V gene. This CDR3 region has 13 residues. The V gene lost 6 bases and the J gene lost 6 bases, with 12 bases spanning the gap. The CDR3: CASRDRPGQPQHF. CDR3 nucleotide sequence: TGTGCCAGCAGAGACAGGCCGGGTCAGCCCCAGCATTTT.